The present entry profiles one T cell receptor (beta chain) with its context. What it recognizes is unknown. The sample originates from a study of T cells and copy number aberrations in small-cell lung cancer. Broader study findings: Compared with adjacent lung tissue, tumors had lower T-cell richness and clonality and non-significantly lower density. Sequencing artifacts are a known risk, since all specimens were formalin-fixed paraffin-embedded.

Donors had limited-stage small-cell lung cancer, resected between about 2008 and 2020. Using immunoSEQ multiplex PCR, the repertoire was profiled, and TCRdb retains in-frame clones only, with some absent. This table holds 6,000 to 7,500 clones, 82% found once. V was shortened by 2 bases and J by 4 bases, with 10 bases between the two germline ends. The V gene's germline CDR1 is SGHNT and CDR2 YYREEE (reference sequence). The CDR3 totals 14 residues. The specimen sequenced was normal tissue next to the tumor. V is TRBV5-4 and J is TRBJ1-5, with D possibly being TRBD1 (5 bases). This TCR came from a woman aged 45-65 years with small cell lung cancer. The CDR3 is CASSLQGTNQPQHF. Written as DNA, the CDR3 is TGTGCCAGCAGCTTACAAGGGACGAATCAGCCCCAGCATTTT.